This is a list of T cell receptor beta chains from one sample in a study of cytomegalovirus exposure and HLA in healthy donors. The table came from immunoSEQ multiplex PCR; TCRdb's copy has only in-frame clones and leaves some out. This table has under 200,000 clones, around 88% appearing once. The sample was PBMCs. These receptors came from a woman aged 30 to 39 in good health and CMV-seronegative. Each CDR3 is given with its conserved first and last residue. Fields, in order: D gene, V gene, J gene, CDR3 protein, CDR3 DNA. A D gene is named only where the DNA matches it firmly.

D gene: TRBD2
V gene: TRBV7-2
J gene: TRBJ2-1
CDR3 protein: CASSPWGLAGFNEQFF
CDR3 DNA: TGTGCCAGCAGCCCTTGGGGACTAGCGGGCTTCAATGAGCAGTTCTTC

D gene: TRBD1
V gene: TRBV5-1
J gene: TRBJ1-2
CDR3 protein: CASSPDRVGGYTF
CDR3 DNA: TGCGCCAGCAGCCCGGACAGGGTTGGTGGCTACACCTTC

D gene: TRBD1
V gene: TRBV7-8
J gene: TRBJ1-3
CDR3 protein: CASSLVRGQGWAGNTIYF
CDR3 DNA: TGTGCCAGCAGCTTAGTTAGGGGACAGGGTTGGGCTGGAAACACCATATATTTT

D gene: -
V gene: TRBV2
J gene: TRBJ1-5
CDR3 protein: CASRRTDYSNQPQHF
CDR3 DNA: TGTGCCAGCAGACGGACAGACTATAGCAATCAGCCCCAGCATTTT

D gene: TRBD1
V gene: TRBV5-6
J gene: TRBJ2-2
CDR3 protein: CASSLDWTGNTGELFF
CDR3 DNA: TGTGCCAGCAGCTTGGATTGGACAGGGAACACCGGGGAGCTGTTTTTT

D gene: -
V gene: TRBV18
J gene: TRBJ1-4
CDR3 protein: CASSPYSATNEKLFF
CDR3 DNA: TGTGCCAGCTCACCATACAGTGCAACTAATGAAAAACTGTTTTTT

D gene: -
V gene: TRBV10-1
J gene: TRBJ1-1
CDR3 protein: CASSESGTTEAFF
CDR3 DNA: TGCGCCAGCAGTGAGTCGGGCACCACTGAAGCTTTCTTT

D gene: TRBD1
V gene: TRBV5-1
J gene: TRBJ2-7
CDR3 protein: CASRPTGEKYEQYF
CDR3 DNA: TGCGCCAGCAGACCGACAGGGGAAAAATACGAGCAGTACTTC

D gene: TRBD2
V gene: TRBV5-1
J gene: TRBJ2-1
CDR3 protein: CASSLTTSGRALGLEQFF
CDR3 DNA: TGCGCCAGCAGCTTGACCACTAGCGGGAGGGCGCTTGGTCTTGAGCAGTTCTTC

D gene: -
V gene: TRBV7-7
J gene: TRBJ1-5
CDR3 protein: CASSLARGGSHISNQPQHF
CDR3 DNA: TGTGCCAGCAGCTTAGCCCGAGGGGGAAGTCATATAAGCAATCAGCCCCAGCATTTT

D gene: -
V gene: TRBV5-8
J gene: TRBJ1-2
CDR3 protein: CASSPDLGYGYTF
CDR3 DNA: TGTGCCAGCAGCCCAGACCTAGGCTATGGCTACACCTTC

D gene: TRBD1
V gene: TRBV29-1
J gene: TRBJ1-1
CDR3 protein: CSALGQGRSEAFF
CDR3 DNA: TGCAGCGCCCTGGGACAGGGACGGTCTGAAGCTTTCTTT

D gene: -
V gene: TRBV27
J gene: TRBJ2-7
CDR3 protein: CASRFRAGSSSEQYF
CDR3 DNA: TGTGCCAGCAGGTTTCGAGCAGGCTCCAGTAGCGAGCAGTACTTC

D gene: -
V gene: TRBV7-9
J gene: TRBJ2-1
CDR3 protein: CASSPLTSSYNEQFF
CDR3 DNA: TGTGCCAGCAGCCCCCTCACGAGCTCCTACAATGAGCAGTTCTTC

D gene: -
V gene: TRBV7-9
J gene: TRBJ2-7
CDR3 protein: CASSQGGTLAYEQYF
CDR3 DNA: TGTGCCAGCAGCCAGGGCGGGACCTTGGCATACGAGCAGTACTTC

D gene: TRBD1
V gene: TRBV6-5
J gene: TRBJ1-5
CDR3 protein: CASSPDRGSNQPQHF
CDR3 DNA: TGTGCCAGCAGTCCCGACAGGGGTAGCAATCAGCCCCAGCATTTT

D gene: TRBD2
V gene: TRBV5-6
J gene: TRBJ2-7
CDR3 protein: CASSSRTRWGYEQYF
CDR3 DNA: TGTGCCAGCAGCTCCCGGACTAGATGGGGCTACGAGCAGTACTTC

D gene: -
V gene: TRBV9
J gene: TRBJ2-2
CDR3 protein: CASSPGVWDTGELFF
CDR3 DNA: TGTGCCAGCAGCCCGGGTGTTTGGGACACCGGGGAGCTGTTTTTT

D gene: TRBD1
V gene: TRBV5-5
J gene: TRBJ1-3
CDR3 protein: CASNNGQAYSGNTIYF
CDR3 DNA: TGTGCCAGCAACAACGGACAGGCTTACTCTGGAAACACCATATATTTT

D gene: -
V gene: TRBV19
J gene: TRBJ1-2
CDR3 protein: CASSKGDTVYGYTF
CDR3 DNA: TGTGCCAGTAGTAAGGGGGACACGGTGTATGGCTACACCTTC

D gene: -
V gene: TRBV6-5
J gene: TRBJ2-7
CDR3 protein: CASSYSWESEQYF
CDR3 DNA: TGTGCCAGCAGTTACTCGTGGGAGTCCGAGCAGTACTTC

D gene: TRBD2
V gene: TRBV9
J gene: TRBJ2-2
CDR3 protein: CASSGRLAGDTGELFF
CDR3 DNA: TGTGCCAGCAGCGGACGACTAGCGGGAGACACCGGGGAGCTGTTTTTT

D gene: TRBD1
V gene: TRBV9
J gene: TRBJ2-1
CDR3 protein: CASSPPPGQGGIFGNEQFF
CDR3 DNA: TGTGCCAGCAGCCCCCCCCCGGGACAGGGGGGGATATTCGGGAATGAGCAGTTCTTC

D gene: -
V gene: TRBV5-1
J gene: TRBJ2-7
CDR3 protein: CASSLGGSLAYEQYF
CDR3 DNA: TGCGCCAGCAGCTTGGGAGGGTCCCTAGCCTACGAGCAGTACTTC

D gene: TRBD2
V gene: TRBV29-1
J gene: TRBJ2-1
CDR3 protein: CSVAASGGASNEQFF
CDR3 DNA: TGCAGCGTTGCGGCTAGCGGGGGGGCGTCTAATGAGCAGTTCTTC

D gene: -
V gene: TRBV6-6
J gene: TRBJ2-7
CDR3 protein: CASSLLGARGEQYF
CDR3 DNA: TGTGCCAGCAGTTTACTCGGAGCTCGGGGCGAGCAGTACTTC

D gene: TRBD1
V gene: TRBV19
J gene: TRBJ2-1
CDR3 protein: CASTTGQGRTNEQFF
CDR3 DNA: TGTGCCAGTACCACCGGACAGGGGCGCACCAATGAGCAGTTCTTC

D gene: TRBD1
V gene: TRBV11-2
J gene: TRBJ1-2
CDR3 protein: CASRKPTGENYGYTF
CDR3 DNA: TGTGCCAGCAGAAAACCGACAGGGGAGAACTATGGCTACACCTTC

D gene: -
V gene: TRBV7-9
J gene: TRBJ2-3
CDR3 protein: CASSPPTATSTDTQYF
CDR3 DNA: TGTGCCAGCAGCCCACCGACAGCTACTAGCACAGATACGCAGTATTTT

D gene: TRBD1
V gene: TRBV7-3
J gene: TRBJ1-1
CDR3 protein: CASSSTTDRFRGHTEAFF
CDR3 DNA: TGTGCCAGCAGCTCTACTACGGACAGGTTCCGCGGTCACACTGAAGCTTTCTTT

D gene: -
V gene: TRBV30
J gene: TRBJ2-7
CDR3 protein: CAWSGNTYEQYF
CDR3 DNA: TGTGCCTGGAGTGGTAATACCTACGAGCAGTACTTC

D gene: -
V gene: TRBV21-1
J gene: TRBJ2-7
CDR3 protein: CASFGGWGGRALPAEQYF
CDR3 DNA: TGTGCCAGCTTCGGGGGGTGGGGCGGGAGGGCCCTCCCGGCCGAGCAGTACTTC

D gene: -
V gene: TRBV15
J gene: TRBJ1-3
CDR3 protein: CATSRDSSGNTIYF
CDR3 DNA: TGTGCCACCAGCAGAGACAGCTCTGGAAACACCATATATTTT

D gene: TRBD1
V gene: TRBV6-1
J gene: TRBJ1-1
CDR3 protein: CASSFGQGEAFF
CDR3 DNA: TGTGCCAGCAGTTTTGGACAGGGTGAAGCTTTCTTT

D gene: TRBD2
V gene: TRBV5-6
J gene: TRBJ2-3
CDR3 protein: CASSSGLAGGRRDTQYF
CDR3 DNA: TGTGCCAGCAGCTCCGGACTAGCGGGAGGGAGGAGAGATACGCAGTATTTT

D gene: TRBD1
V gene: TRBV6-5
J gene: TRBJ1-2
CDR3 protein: CASSYRGTANYGYTF
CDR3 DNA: TGTGCCAGCAGTTACCGAGGGACAGCTAACTATGGCTACACCTTC

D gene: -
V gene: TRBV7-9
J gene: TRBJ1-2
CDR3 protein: CASSSFSGGNDNYGYTF
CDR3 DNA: TGTGCCAGCAGCTCCTTTTCGGGAGGGAACGATAACTATGGCTACACCTTC

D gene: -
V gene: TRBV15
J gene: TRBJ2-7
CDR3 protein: CATSRGRRRTDYEQYF
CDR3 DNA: TGTGCCACCAGCAGAGGTAGACGGCGGACCGACTACGAGCAGTACTTC

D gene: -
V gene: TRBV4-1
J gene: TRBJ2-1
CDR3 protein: CASSQDPGNEQFF
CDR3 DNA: TGCGCCAGCAGCCAAGATCCAGGGAATGAGCAGTTCTTC

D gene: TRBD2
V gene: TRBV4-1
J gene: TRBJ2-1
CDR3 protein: CASSPGGGAGGKNEQFF
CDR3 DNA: TGCGCCAGCAGCCCGGGCGGAGGAGCGGGAGGGAAAAATGAGCAGTTCTTC

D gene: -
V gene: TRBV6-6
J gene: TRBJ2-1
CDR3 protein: CASSYDRGNNEQFF
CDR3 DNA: TGTGCCAGCAGTTACGACCGGGGGAACAATGAGCAGTTCTTC

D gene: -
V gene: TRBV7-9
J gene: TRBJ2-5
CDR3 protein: CASSSPGLKFQETQYF
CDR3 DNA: TGTGCCAGCAGCTCCCCGGGACTTAAATTCCAAGAGACCCAGTACTTC

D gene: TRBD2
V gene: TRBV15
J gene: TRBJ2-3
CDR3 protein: CATREPSGALTDTQYF
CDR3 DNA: TGTGCCACCAGGGAACCTAGCGGAGCTCTCACAGATACGCAGTATTTT

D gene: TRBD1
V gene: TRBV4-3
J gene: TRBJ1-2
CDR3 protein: CASSQEDRGFEFNYGYTF
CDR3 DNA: TGCGCCAGCAGCCAAGAAGACAGGGGCTTCGAGTTCAACTATGGCTACACCTTC